Sequencing of this T cell receptor (beta chain) was carried out in a study of blood T cell repertoires in COVID-19. This CDR3 spans 13 amino acids. The V gene's germline CDR1 is LGHNA and CDR2 YSLEER. The J segment lost 10 bases and the V segment lost 0 bases, leaving 5 bases of the junction unmatched. How the authors handled the data: Scientists estimated how many nucleated cells there were by amplifying reference gene primers. The assay was immunoSEQ multiplex PCR, and TCRdb's table has in-frame clones only and misses some. V, J and clone size derive from that table, while D and trimming were established from the DNA sequence. This sample has roughly 90,000 clones, with approximately 85% found just once.

What was sequenced was peripheral blood. V is TRBV4-3 and J is TRBJ1-2; 7 positions agree with TRBD1. The origin of this receptor is a human donor in a cohort sampled during active COVID-19. This CDR3 reads CASSQDWDRNYTF. DNA of the CDR3: TGCGCCAGCAGCCAAGATTGGGACAGAAACTACACCTTC.